The rows below give T cell receptor beta chains drawn from one sample of a study of blood T cell repertoires in COVID-19. The data were produced by immunoSEQ multiplex PCR, yet TCRdb's version contains in-frame clones alone and is incomplete. Here the sample spans 75,000 to 100,000 clones, 80% to 90% being singletons. The sample consisted of peripheral blood. The receptors were sampled from a human donor with acute or convalescent COVID-19. The donor label of this sample is uncertain. CDR3s leave out the opening cysteine and the closing phenylalanine or tryptophan.

J gene	V gene	CDR3 protein
TRBJ1-4	TRBV4-3	ASSQDVLTSHATNEKLF
TRBJ1-6	TRBV9	ASSVDPRVDNSPLH
TRBJ2-7	TRBV28	ASSLSQGTEQY
TRBJ1-5	TRBV19	ASTPGGQGWGNQPQH
TRBJ1-6	TRBV3-1/TRBV3-2	ASSQQGYNSPLH
TRBJ2-3	TRBV11-3	ASSRRGSPYTDTQY
TRBJ1-6	TRBV5-6	ASRWGRDSPLH
TRBJ2-7	TRBV28	ASSFEGRGARDEQY
TRBJ1-1	TRBV4-1	ASSLTLTVNTEAF
TRBJ2-3	TRBV6-4	ASSDWTGGITDTQY
TRBJ1-2	TRBV27	ASSQGASLSYT
TRBJ1-2	TRBV5-1	ASSLEGDGYT
TRBJ1-3	TRBV6-2/TRBV6-3	ASSYSRRADTIY
TRBJ2-5	TRBV7-3	ASSLWAGRDQETQY
TRBJ2-2	TRBV7-8	ASSFGLRDRGLGAGELF
TRBJ2-7	TRBV5-5	ASGTQGTYEQY
TRBJ1-5	TRBV6-2/TRBV6-3	ASSFITGEYGPQH
TRBJ1-1	TRBV4-2	ASSQVRRRSGGTEAF
TRBJ1-2	TRBV24-1	ATSDHRKANYGYT
TRBJ1-3	TRBV29-1	SVINGGVTGNTIY
TRBJ2-7	TRBV28	ASSSPGPTYEQY
TRBJ1-5	TRBV7-2	ASSPGASNQPQH
TRBJ2-5	TRBV30	AWGPGGQETQY
TRBJ2-7	TRBV3-1/TRBV3-2	ASSQQLARGRSDEQY
TRBJ1-5	TRBV19	ASSIDTGFGRPQH
TRBJ1-2	TRBV6-5	ASRTDGIYYGYT
TRBJ2-3	TRBV4-1	ASSQAGRGTSTDTQY
TRBJ2-5	TRBV5-1	ASSSMSLQGVRQETQY
TRBJ2-3	TRBV5-4	ASSPGSYTDTQY
TRBJ2-3	TRBV10-3	ATEAGEDTQY
TRBJ2-7	TRBV28	ASSFFKQPYEQY
TRBJ2-7	TRBV19	ASSTTGSYEQY
TRBJ1-3	TRBV25-1	ASSDWTGRGNTIY
TRBJ1-4	TRBV5-5	ASSLAEDRGLRDEKLF
TRBJ2-2	TRBV19	ASTRTGGPGELF
TRBJ2-5	TRBV7-2	ASSAPDLPGQETQY
TRBJ2-5	TRBV7-2	ASSLVGQGAPETQY
TRBJ1-2	TRBV28	ASSSPRGWNYGYT
TRBJ2-3	TRBV7-2	ASRRGPSGGGSTDTQY
TRBJ1-2	TRBV15	ATSRPGQGGYGYT
TRBJ2-2	TRBV2	ASSEARGHTGELF
TRBJ2-1	TRBV3-1/TRBV3-2	ASSQDSGNEQF
TRBJ2-1	TRBV5-4	ASSLISSNEQF
TRBJ2-7	TRBV7-8	ASSLIQGGGYEQY
TRBJ1-4	TRBV28	ASSSDLERTNEKLF
TRBJ1-1	TRBV3-1/TRBV3-2	ASSQGRTGGASEAF
TRBJ1-2	TRBV12-3/TRBV12-4	ASSLGTGYGYT
TRBJ2-7	TRBV11-2	ASSRGLAGTTYEQY
TRBJ1-5	TRBV28	ASSLLGIEGQPQH
TRBJ2-7	TRBV7-2	ASSQQGAENEQY
TRBJ1-4	TRBV19	ASSIRTGGLNEKLF
TRBJ2-7	TRBV28	ASSLLDRGYYEQY
TRBJ1-4	TRBV5-1	ASSFVPRRDEKLF
TRBJ2-7	TRBV28	ASRPGGTLYEQY
TRBJ1-2	TRBV6-6	ASSTGVSYGYT
TRBJ1-6	TRBV7-2	ASSLGGVNSPLH
TRBJ2-7	TRBV7-2	ASSLRQGNEQY
TRBJ1-2	TRBV28	ASSQRQIHYGYT
TRBJ2-3	TRBV20-1	SASASGGNTDTQY
TRBJ2-3	TRBV19	ASSRIGGGPTDTQY